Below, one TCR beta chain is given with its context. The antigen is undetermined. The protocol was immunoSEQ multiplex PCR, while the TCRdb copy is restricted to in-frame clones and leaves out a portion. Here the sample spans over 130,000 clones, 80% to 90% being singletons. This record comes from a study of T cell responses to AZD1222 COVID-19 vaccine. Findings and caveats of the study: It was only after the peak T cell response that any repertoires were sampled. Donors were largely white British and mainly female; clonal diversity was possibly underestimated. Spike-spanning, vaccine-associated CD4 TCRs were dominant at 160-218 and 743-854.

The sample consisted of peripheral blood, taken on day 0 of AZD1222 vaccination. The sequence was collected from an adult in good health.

The CDR3 bases are TGTGCCAGCACCGGCGGAGGGATGAACACTGAAGCTTTCTTT. It yields the protein CASTGGGMNTEAFF. This chain connects TRBV27 to TRBJ1-1; D not resolved. V was cut by 7 bases and J by 0 bases, with 12 bases left in between. Germline loops: CDR1 MNHEY, CDR2 SMNVEV (reference sequence). The CDR3 totals 14 residues.